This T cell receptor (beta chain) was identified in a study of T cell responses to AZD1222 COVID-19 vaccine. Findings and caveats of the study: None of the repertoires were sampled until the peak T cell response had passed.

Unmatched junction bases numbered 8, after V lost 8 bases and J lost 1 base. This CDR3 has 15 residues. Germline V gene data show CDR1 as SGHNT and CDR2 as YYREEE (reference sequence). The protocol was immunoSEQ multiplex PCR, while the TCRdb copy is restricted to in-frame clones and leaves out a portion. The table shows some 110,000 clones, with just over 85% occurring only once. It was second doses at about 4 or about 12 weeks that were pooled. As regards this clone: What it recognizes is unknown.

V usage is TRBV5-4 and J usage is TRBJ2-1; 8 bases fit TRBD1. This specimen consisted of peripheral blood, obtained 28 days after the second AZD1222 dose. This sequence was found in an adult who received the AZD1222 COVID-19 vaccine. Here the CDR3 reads CASTRGQGSYNEQFF. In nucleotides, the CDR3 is TGTGCCAGTACGAGAGGACAGGGTTCCTACAATGAGCAGTTCTTC.